This T cell receptor beta chain appears in the sequencing data of a study of metastatic and nonmetastatic thyroid tumors. Study at large: From malignant and benign thyroid patients, repertoires in blood and in tumor or nodule tissue were compared.

V shed 0 bases and J shed 3 bases, with 15 bases lying between them. Germline-derived CDR1 and CDR2 are SGHRS and YFSETQ. This CDR3 is built from 16 residues. Per the original methods: Using the CDR3 differences seen across clinicopathological groups, the authors built a distant-metastasis classifier for papillary thyroid cancer, which was meant to discriminate distant-metastatic patients. MiXCR reprocessed the PCR reads for TCRdb. The V and J calls were determined by TCRdb, not by the authors. The table has some 13,000 clones, about an eighth seen once. Many counts were recorded for this clone. Nobody among the patients had been given any treatment before thyroid surgery.

The chain combines TRBV5-1 with TRBJ1-1; weak D call: TRBD1 (5 bases). Sample: blood. This clonotype was sampled from a female donor with papillary thyroid cancer or a benign thyroid nodule (not recorded which). Some clones in this sample may be carry-over from other donors' samples. The CDR3 region has the DNA TGCGCCAGCAGCTTGGTGGCAGGGAGCCAGGACACTGAAGCTTTCTTT. Its protein product is CASSLVAGSQDTEAFF. The variable domain in full, completed from reference TRBV5-1 and TRBJ1-1, reads KAGVTQTPRYLIKTRGQQVTLSCSPISGHRSVSWYQQTPGQGLQFLFEYFSETQRNKGNFPGRFSGRQFSNSRSEMNVSTLELGDSALYLCASSLVAGSQDTEAFFGQGTRLTVV.